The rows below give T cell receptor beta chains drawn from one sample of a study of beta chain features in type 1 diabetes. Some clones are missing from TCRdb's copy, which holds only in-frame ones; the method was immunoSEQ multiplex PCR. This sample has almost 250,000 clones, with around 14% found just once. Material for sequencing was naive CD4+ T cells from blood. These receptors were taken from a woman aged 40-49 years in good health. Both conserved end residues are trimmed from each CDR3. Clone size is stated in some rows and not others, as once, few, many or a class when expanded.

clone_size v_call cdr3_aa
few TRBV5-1 ASSLVGSLTGELF
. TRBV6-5 ASSCLACYT
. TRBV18 ASSPSRENEQF
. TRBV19 ASSTPGQGSYEQY
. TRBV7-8 ASSLGSSGPYEQY
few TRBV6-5 ASSWDSGGNQPQH
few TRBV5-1 ASRTTGVGANYGYT
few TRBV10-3 ASSGLAGTSTDTQY
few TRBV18 ASSPFQEQAYEQY
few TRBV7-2 ASSTGQGNTIY
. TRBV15 ATSRDRSIVNEQF
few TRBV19 ASSANPRDREYEQY
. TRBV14 ASSQWLQGWGLF
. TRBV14 ASSRRGGETQY
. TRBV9 ASSVSGDYNEQF
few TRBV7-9 ASSPRGVSGQPQH
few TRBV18 ASSPEQGMNTEAF
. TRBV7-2 ASSLRASPTANYGYT
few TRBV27 ASSRSGGIYEQY
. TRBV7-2 ASRFRDRATGELF
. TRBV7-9 ASSSGSNQPQH
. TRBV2 ASRDRSNQPQH
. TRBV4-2 ASSTQGARRNSPLH
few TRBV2 ASRGQVTTNEKLF
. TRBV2 ASSEASDSEKLF
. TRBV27 ASSSGTPPNYGYT
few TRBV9 ASSAHRGNTEAF
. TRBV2 ASSTRATNEKLF
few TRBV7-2 ASKRLRDRGYGYT
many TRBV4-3 ASSQEAGAYNEQF
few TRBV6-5 ASSPTGVGYT
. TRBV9 ASSVGSTDRVLGSSYEQY
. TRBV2 ASSGEMNTEAF
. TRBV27 ASSPELNYEQY
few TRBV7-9 ASSSRGGVDGYT
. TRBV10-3 AIGQGWYNEQF
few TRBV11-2 ASSFDRMVEQF
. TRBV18 ASRAGLSTGELF
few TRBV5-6 ASSPPPGQGADTQY
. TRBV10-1 ASSESPPGAARETQY
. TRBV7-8 ASTPTRDRNTGELF
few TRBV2 ASSVLAGGITDTQY
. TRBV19 ASSRQVPGNTIY
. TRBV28 ASSDRGPYGDEQY
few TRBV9 ASSPGSEKLF
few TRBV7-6 ASSLRPRTGGDKDEQF
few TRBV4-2 ASSQLLAGGTDTQY
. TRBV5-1 ASSVWTREETQY
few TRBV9 ASSNRGVADTQY
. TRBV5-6 ASSNRGLNYGYT
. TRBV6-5 ASSSPAAGSYNEQF
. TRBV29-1 SAERGQGGYT
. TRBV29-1 SVVRGSSTDTQY
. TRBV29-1 SVKGQGGQPQH
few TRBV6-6 ASSSTGGRGGYT
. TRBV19 ASRYRRLPGQAPPSSYNEQF
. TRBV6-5 ASRSRGTGFHEQY